This TCR beta chain was sequenced for a study of blood T cell repertoires in COVID-19. Per the authors' pipeline: Estimated nucleated cell counts came from reference gene primer amplification. Sequencing was performed with immunoSEQ multiplex PCR; in TCRdb, only in-frame clones are kept and a portion is missing. V, J and clone size are those of that table, while D and trimming were read from the DNA. Altogether hundreds of thousands of clones are present, around 88% being singletons, with the ten largest covering more than 1.2%. This CDR3 contains 14 residues. Per germline, CDR1 MDHEN and CDR2 SYDVKM. The V end was cut by 6 bases, the J end by 3 bases, with 12 bases between.

The chain uses TRBV28 and TRBJ1-5, with D hard to call. Sequencing was done on a sample of peripheral blood. The TCR was taken from an elderly man with acute or convalescent COVID-19. In DNA form, the CDR3 reads TGTGCCAGCAGCGTCCAAACTGTCAATCAGCCCCAGCATTTT. Protein product: CASSVQTVNQPQHF.